This T cell receptor (beta chain) was profiled in a study of radiation and T cells in renal cell carcinoma. Study-level background: Nephrectomy followed 15 Gy stereotactic body radiation by 4 weeks. Study-wide points: Top tumor clonotypes rose in blood 2 weeks post-radiation, then contracted.

This clone was picked up a small number of times. Its matching antigen is unknown. Indicated time point: blood 2 weeks post-SBRT. Described treatment: 15 Gy SBRT to primary tumor, nephrectomy 4 weeks later. The table came from immunoSEQ multiplex PCR; TCRdb's copy has only in-frame clones and leaves some out. Altogether tens of thousands of clones are present, roughly 72% being singletons, with the ten largest covering roughly 7%. The clonotype comes from a man between 60 and 70 years old with renal cell carcinoma. This specimen consisted of blood, obtained from a patient whose treatment included radiotherapy and nephrectomy.

CDR3: CASSRRLSGNTIYF. In DNA, the CDR3 is TGTGCCAGCAGCCGCCGCCTCTCTGGAAACACCATATATTTT. This chain joins TRBV7-9 and TRBJ1-3; D remains ambiguous. Germline CDR1 SEHNR, CDR2 FQNEAQ (reference sequence). Trimming removed 5 bases from V and 0 bases from J, with 8 bases in between. The CDR3 consists of 14 residues.